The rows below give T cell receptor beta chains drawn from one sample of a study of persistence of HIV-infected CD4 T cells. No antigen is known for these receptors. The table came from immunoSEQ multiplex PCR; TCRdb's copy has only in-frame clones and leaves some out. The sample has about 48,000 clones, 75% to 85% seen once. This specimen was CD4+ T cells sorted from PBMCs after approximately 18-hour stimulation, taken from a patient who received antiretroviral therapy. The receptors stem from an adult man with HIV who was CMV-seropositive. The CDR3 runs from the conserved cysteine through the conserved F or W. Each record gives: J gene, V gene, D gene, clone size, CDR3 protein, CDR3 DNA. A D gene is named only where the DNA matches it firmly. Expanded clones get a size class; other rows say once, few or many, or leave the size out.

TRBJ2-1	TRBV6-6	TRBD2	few	CASSYDTSGRTNEQFF	TGTGCCAGCAGTTACGACACTAGCGGGAGAACTAATGAGCAGTTCTTC
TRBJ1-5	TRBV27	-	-	CASSFRRLAGGNQPQHF	TGTGCCAGCAGTTTCCGACGGTTAGCCGGGGGCAATCAGCCCCAGCATTTT
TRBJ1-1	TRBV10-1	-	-	CASSESGQPTEAFF	TGCGCCAGCAGTGAGTCGGGGCAGCCGACCGAAGCTTTCTTT
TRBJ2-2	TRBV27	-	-	CASCRLPGTLNTGELFF	TGTGCCAGCTGTCGACTCCCCGGGACTTTGAACACCGGGGAGCTGTTTTTT
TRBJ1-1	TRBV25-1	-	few	CASQRGGSTEAFF	TGTGCCAGCCAGCGGGGGGGGAGCACTGAAGCTTTCTTT
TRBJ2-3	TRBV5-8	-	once	CASSLQAIARDTQYF	TGTGCCAGCTCTCTCCAAGCCATCGCTCGGGATACGCAGTATTTT
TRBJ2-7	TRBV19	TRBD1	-	CASSISGTDIYEQYF	TGTGCCAGTAGTATTTCCGGGACAGATATCTACGAGCAGTACTTC
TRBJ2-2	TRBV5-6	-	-	CASSGDILGVVSGELFF	TGTGCCAGCAGCGGGGACATTTTAGGTGTGGTATCCGGGGAGCTGTTTTTT
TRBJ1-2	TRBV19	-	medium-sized	CASRYVNSGTANYGYTF	TGTGCCAGTAGATACGTAAATTCCGGGACCGCTAACTATGGCTACACCTTC
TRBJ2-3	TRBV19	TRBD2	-	CASSMGLLADTDTQYF	TGTGCCAGTAGTATGGGGCTTCTAGCGGATACAGATACGCAGTATTTT
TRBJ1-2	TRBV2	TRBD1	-	CASRGTGVGYGYTF	TGTGCCAGCAGGGGGACAGGGGTTGGCTATGGCTACACCTTC
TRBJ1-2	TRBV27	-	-	CASSPRVDYGYTF	TGTGCCAGCAGTCCCAGGGTTGACTATGGCTACACCTTC
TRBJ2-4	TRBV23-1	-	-	CASSRRVAKNIQYF	TGCGCCAGCAGTCGGAGAGTAGCCAAAAACATTCAGTACTTC
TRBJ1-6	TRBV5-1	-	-	CASSLASQGSYNSPLHF	TGCGCCAGCAGCTTGGCTAGCCAGGGGTCCTATAATTCACCCCTCCACTTT
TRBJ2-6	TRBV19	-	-	CASSIDSVSGANVLTF	TGTGCCAGTAGTATAGATAGTGTCTCTGGGGCCAACGTCCTGACTTTC
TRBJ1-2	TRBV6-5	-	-	CAISVTGTRGYTF	TGTGCCATCTCTGTTACCGGGACACGCGGCTACACCTTC
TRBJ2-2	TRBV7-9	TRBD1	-	CASRIKTGRNTGELFF	TGTGCCAGCAGGATTAAGACAGGGAGGAACACCGGGGAGCTGTTTTTT
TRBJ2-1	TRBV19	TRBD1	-	CASSIWTGGRVVNEQFF	TGTGCCAGTAGTATCTGGACAGGGGGACGGGTGGTCAATGAGCAGTTCTTC
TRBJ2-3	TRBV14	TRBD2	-	CASSSRSGRYGADTQYF	TGTGCCAGCAGCTCACGGAGCGGGAGGTACGGGGCAGATACGCAGTATTTT
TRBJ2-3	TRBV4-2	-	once	CASSQEGPRDVSDTQYF	TGTGCCAGCAGCCAAGAGGGGCCAAGGGACGTTTCAGATACGCAGTATTTT
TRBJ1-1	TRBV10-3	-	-	CAISESVDSEAFF	TGTGCCATCAGTGAGTCCGTGGACAGCGAAGCTTTCTTT
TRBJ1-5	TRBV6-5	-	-	CASRLTGISNQPQHF	TGTGCCAGCAGGCTCACAGGGATTAGCAATCAGCCCCAGCATTTT
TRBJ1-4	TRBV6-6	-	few	CASIMDGREKLFF	TGTGCCAGCATTATGGACGGGCGAGAAAAACTGTTTTTT
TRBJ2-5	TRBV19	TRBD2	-	CASSKFGASGGAKETQYF	TGTGCCAGTAGTAAATTCGGGGCTAGCGGGGGGGCCAAAGAGACCCAGTACTTC
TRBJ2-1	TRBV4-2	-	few	CASSQPEGNEQFF	TGTGCCAGCAGCCAACCTGAGGGCAATGAGCAGTTCTTC
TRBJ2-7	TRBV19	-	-	CASSRQAHSYEQYF	TGTGCCAGTAGCAGACAGGCGCACTCCTACGAGCAGTACTTC
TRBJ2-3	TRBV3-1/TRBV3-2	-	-	CASSQDSARTQYF	TGTGCCAGCAGCCAAGATTCAGCGAGGACGCAGTATTTT
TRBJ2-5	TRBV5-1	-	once	CASSLSGGLETQYF	TGCGCCAGCAGCCTAAGCGGAGGGCTGGAGACCCAGTACTTC
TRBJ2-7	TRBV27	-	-	CASSLNGGYEQYF	TGTGCCAGCAGTTTAAACGGGGGCTACGAGCAGTACTTC
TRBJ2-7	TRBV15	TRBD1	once	CATSREAGGGEQYF	TGTGCCACCAGCAGAGAGGCAGGGGGTGGCGAGCAGTACTTC
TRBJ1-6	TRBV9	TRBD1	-	CASSLTGVYNSPLHF	TGTGCCAGCAGCCTGACAGGGGTGTATAATTCACCCCTCCACTTT
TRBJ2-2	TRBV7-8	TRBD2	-	CASSATSGGTTGELFF	TGTGCCAGCAGCGCGACTAGCGGGGGGACCACCGGGGAGCTGTTTTTT
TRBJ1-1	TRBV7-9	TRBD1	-	CASSPTGENTEAFF	TGTGCCAGCAGTCCGACAGGGGAGAACACTGAAGCTTTCTTT
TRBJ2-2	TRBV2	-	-	CASMLVPANTGELFF	TGTGCCAGCATGCTGGTCCCCGCCAACACCGGGGAGCTGTTTTTT
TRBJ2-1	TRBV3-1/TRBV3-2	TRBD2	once	CASSDSGGRADEQFF	TGTGCCAGCAGCGATTCGGGCGGGAGGGCCGATGAGCAGTTCTTC
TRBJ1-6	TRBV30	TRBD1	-	CAWNPGDRNNSPLHF	TGTGCCTGGAACCCCGGGGACAGAAATAATTCACCCCTCCACTTT
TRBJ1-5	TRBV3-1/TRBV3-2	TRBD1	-	CASSQEGTGGWPQHF	TGTGCCAGCAGCCAAGAAGGAACAGGGGGCTGGCCCCAGCATTTT
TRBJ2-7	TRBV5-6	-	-	CASSTSPEQSHSYEQYF	TGTGCCAGCAGCACCTCCCCGGAGCAGTCCCACTCCTACGAGCAGTACTTC
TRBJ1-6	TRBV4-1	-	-	CASSPEPSSYNSPLHF	TGCGCCAGCAGCCCCGAGCCGAGCTCCTATAATTCACCCCTCCACTTT
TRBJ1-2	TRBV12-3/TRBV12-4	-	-	CASSYRTAGYTF	TGTGCCAGCAGTTACCGGACGGCTGGCTACACCTTC
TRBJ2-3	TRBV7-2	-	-	CASSLSQGTDTQYF	TGTGCCAGCAGCTTATCTCAGGGGACAGATACGCAGTATTTT
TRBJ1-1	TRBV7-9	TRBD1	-	CASSLKRDSEAFF	TGTGCCAGCAGCTTAAAGAGGGACAGTGAAGCTTTCTTT
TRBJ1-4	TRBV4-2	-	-	CASSQGQGGTNEKLFF	TGTGCCAGCAGCCAAGGGCAGGGCGGGACTAATGAAAAACTGTTTTTT
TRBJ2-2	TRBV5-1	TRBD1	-	CASAGQGIDGGELFF	TGCGCCAGCGCGGGACAGGGAATCGATGGCGGGGAGCTGTTTTTT
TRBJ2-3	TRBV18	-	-	CASSPNLQDRNTQYF	TGTGCCAGCTCACCAAATCTTCAGGACCGAAATACGCAGTATTTT
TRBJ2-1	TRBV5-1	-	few	CASSLARISPLVSPSSYNEQFF	TGCGCCAGCAGCTTGGCCCGCATTTCCCCCTTAGTGAGCCCGAGCTCCTACAATGAGCAGTTCTTC
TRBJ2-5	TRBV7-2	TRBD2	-	CASSRSGGFQETQYF	TGTGCCAGCAGTCGTAGCGGGGGTTTCCAAGAGACCCAGTACTTC
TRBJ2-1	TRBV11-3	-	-	CASSLAGSTGVFF	TGTGCCAGCAGCTTAGCCGGGAGCACAGGAGTGTTCTTC
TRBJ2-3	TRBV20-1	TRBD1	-	CSAEQGRRQYF	TGCAGTGCCGAACAGGGGCGGAGGCAGTATTTT
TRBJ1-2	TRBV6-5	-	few	CASSYGGRANYGYTF	TGTGCCAGCAGTTACGGCGGTAGGGCTAACTATGGCTACACCTTC
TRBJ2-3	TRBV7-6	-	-	CASSSQPAPLSTDTQYF	TGTGCCAGCAGCTCACAGCCCGCCCCGCTTAGCACAGATACGCAGTATTTT
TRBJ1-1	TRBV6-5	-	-	CASRQRQGHTEAFF	TGTGCCAGCAGGCAACGCCAGGGGCACACTGAAGCTTTCTTT
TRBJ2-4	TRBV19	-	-	CASSDHRGLAKNIQYF	TGTGCCAGCTCAGACCACAGGGGACTAGCCAAAAACATTCAGTACTTC
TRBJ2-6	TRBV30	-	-	CAWSVTGANVLTF	TGTGCCTGGAGTGTAACTGGGGCCAACGTCCTGACTTTC
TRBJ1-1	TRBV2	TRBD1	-	CASSGTGATEAFF	TGTGCCAGCAGTGGGACAGGGGCCACTGAAGCTTTCTTT
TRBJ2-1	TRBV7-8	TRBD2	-	CASSWRGLAGSYNEQFF	TGTGCCAGCAGCTGGCGGGGGCTAGCGGGCTCCTACAATGAGCAGTTCTTC
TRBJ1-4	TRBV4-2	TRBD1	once	CASSLGTEKEKLFF	TGTGCCAGCAGCCTCGGGACAGAGAAGGAAAAACTGTTTTTT